This T cell receptor (beta chain) was captured by sequencing in a study of CD8+ T cells in alopecia areata. Study-level information: Patients in the treated group were given tofacitinib by mouth, 5 to 10 mg twice a day.

Regarding this clone: As yet, its antigen is unknown.

Treatment in this sample: oral pan-JAK inhibitor, 5-10 mg twice daily. cDNA prepared by RNA extraction and subsequent reverse transcription served as the template for sequencing. TCRdb's copy holds only in-frame clones and misses some; the assay was immunoSEQ multiplex PCR. The repertoire holds about 190,000 clones, 64% seen once, with approximately 1.2% in the top ten. CDR1 and CDR2 (germline): SGHDT, YYEEEE. Between the trimmed V and J ends, which lost 2 bases and 5 bases, there was a span of 14 bases. The CDR3 runs to 15 residues. Study-wide results and limits: Tofacitinib significantly lowered scalp clonality and expanded CD8+ clones among the top 100. Mouse data revealed clearer TCR sharing than patient data did, a gap possibly tied to HLA. In scalp and blood during tofacitinib, many expanded lesional clones persisted.

The receptor's source is a human donor with alopecia areata. This specimen was CD4+ T cells sorted from blood, taken at roughly week 49, from a patient treated with tofacitinib. The chain carries TRBV5-6 and TRBJ2-1; D may be TRBD1 or TRBD2 (5 bases each). The CDR3 DNA follows: TGTGCCAGCAGCTTAACCGGGACCTTACACAATGAGCAGTTCTTC. Encoded protein: CASSLTGTLHNEQFF.